This T cell receptor (beta chain) was recorded in a study of technical replicates of blood from a handful of donors. Germline V gene lookup returns CDR1 SGHAT and CDR2 FQNNGV. This CDR3 is built from 16 residues. The V end was cut by 6 bases, the J end by 0 bases, with 17 bases between. Repertoires were generated with immunoSEQ multiplex PCR, while TCRdb's copy carries only in-frame clones and drops some. The profile shows around 76,000 clones, over 95% of them singletons. This chain joins TRBV11-2 and TRBJ1-1, with D hard to call. This TCR derives from a human donor in good health. Sequenced sample: T cells isolated from PBMCs. The DNA for the CDR3 is TGTGCCAGCAGACGAGGGCTAGGAGATTTGAACACTGAAGCTTTCTTT. Residues: CASRRGLGDLNTEAFF.